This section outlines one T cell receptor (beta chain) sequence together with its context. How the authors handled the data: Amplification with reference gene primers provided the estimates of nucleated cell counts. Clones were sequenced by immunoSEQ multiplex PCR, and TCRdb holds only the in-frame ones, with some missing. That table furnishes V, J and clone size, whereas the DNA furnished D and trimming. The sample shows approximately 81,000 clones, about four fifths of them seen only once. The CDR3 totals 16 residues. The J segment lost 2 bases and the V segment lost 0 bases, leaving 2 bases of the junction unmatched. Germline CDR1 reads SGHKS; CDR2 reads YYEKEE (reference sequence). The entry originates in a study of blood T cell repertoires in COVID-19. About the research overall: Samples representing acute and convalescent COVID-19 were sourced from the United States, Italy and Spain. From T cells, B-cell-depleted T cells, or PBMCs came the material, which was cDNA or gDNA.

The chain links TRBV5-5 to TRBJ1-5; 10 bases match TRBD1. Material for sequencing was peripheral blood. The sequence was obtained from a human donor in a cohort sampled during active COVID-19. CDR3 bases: TGTGCCAGCAGCTTGGGGACAGGGGGACGCAATCAGCCCCAGCATTTT. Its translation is CASSLGTGGRNQPQHF.